A single T cell receptor beta chain is shown here with its context. What it binds is unknown. The study ran its PCR with 60 Vbeta and 13 Jbeta primers. In the authors' methods: An analysis that came later counted 80 million or so unique TCR beta chains, approximately 10 million shared. The repertoire was sequenced with immunoSEQ multiplex PCR; TCRdb's copy has only in-frame clones and lacks some. V, J and clone size reflect that table, while D and trimming were determined from the DNA. This table has approximately 150,000 clones, 60% to 80% appearing once. This record belongs to a study of cytomegalovirus exposure and HLA in healthy donors. On the study more broadly: Researchers previously reported finding fewer than 140 million unique TCR beta sequences from roughly 170 million T cells. General study findings and limits: Sequencing likely produced, as an artifact, a cluster of highly shared sequence variants.

Sequencing was performed on PBMCs. The receptor comes from a young man in good health and CMV-seropositive.

The CDR3 region is CASSLGQGLTTEAFF. In DNA, the CDR3 is TGTGCCAGCAGCCTGGGACAGGGTTTGACAACTGAAGCTTTCTTT. V and J are TRBV13 and TRBJ1-1, with TRBD1 matching over 9 bases. Germline lookup yields CDR1 PRHDT and CDR2 FYEKMQ (reference sequence). This CDR3 has 15 amino acids. Unmatched junction bases numbered 9, after V lost 5 bases and J lost 5 bases.